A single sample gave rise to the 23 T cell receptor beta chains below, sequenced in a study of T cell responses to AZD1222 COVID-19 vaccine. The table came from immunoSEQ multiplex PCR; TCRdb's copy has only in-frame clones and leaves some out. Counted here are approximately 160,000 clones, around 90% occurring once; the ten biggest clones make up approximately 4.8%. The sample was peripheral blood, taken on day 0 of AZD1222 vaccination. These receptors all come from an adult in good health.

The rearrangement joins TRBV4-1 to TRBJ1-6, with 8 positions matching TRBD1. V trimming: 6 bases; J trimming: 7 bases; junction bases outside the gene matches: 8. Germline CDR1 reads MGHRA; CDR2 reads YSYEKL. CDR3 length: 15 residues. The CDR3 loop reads CASRTWTGRNSPLHF. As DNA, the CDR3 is TGCGCCAGCAGAACATGGACAGGGAGAAATTCACCCCTCCACTTT.

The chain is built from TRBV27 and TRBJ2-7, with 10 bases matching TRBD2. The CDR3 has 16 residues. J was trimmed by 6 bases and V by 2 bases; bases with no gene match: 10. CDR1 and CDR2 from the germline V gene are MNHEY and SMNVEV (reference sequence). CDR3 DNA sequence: TGTGCCAGCAGTTTAGGTCTTCTAGCGGGAGTGGGCGAGCAGTACTTC. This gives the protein CASSLGLLAGVGEQYF.

The CDR3 DNA sequence: TGCGCCAGCAGCATCAGGGAGAACACAGATACGCAGTATTTT. The encoded protein is CASSIRENTDTQYF. The V call is TRBV10-1, the J call TRBJ2-3, with D perhaps matching TRBD1 or TRBD2 (5 bases each). With 6 bases removed from V and 2 bases from J, the gap between germline ends came to 12 bases. The CDR3 loop spans 14 amino acids. Germline V gene data show CDR1 as WNHNN and CDR2 as SYGVQD (reference sequence).

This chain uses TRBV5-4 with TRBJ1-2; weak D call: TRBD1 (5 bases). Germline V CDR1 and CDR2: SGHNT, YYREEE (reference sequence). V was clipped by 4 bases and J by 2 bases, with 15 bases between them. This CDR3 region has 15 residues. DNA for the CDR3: TGTGCCAGCAGCCTTAGGGGAACAAGCAACTATGGCTACACCTTC. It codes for CASSLRGTSNYGYTF.

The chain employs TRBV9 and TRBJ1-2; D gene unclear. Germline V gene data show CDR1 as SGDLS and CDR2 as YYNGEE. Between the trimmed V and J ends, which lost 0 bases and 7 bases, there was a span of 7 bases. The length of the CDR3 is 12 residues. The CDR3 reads CASSVGAGGYTF. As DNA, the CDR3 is TGTGCCAGCAGCGTAGGGGCTGGTGGCTACACCTTC.

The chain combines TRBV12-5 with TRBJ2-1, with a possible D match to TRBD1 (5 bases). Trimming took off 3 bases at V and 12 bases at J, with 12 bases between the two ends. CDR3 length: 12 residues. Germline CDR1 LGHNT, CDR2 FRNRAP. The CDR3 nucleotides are TGTGCTAGTGGTTTAGGTTGGGGCGGGCAGTTCTTC. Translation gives CASGLGWGGQFF.

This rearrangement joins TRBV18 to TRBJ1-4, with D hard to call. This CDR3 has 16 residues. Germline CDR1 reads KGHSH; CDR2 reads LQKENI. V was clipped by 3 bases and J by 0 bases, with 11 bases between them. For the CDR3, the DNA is TGTGCCAGCTCACCTGACGGTACGACAACTAATGAAAAACTGTTTTTT. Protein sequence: CASSPDGTTTNEKLFF.

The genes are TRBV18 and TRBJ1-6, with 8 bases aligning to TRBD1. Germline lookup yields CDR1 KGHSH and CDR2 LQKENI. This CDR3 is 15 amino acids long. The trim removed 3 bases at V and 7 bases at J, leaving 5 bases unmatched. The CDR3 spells CASSPGTGGNSPLHF. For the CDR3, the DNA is TGTGCCAGCTCACCCGGGACAGGAGGGAATTCACCCCTCCACTTT.

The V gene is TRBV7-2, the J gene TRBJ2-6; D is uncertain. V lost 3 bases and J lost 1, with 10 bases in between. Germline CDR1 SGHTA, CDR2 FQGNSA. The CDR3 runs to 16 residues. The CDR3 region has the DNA TGTGCCAGCAGCTTTTCGCCCGGGTCTGGGGCCAACGTCCTGACTTTC. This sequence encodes CASSFSPGSGANVLTF. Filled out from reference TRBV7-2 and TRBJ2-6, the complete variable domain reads GAGVSQSPSNKVTEKGKDVELRCDPISGHTALYWYRQSLGQGLEFLIYFQGNSAPDKSGLPSDRFSAERTGGSVSTLTIQRTQQEDSAVYLCASSFSPGSGANVLTFGAGSRLTVL.

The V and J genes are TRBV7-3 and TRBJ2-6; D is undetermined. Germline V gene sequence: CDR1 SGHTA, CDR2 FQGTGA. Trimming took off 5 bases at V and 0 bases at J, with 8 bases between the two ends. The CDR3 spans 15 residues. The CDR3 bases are TGTGCCAGCAGCCCGGACGGCTCTGGGGCCAACGTCCTGACTTTC. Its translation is CASSPDGSGANVLTF.

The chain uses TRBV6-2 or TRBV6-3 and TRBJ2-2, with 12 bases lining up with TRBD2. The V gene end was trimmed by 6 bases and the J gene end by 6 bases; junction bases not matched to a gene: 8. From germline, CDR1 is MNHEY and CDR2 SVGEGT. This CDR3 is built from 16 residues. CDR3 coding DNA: TGTGCCAGCAGCAAGACTAGCGGGAGAGGGGCCGGGGAGCTGTTTTTT. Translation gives CASSKTSGRGAGELFF.

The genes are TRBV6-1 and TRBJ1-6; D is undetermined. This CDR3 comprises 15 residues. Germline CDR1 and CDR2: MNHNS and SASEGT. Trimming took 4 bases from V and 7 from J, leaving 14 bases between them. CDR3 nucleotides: TGTGCCAGCAGTGTAGCCCCCAGTTTGAATTCACCCCTCCACTTT. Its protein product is CASSVAPSLNSPLHF.

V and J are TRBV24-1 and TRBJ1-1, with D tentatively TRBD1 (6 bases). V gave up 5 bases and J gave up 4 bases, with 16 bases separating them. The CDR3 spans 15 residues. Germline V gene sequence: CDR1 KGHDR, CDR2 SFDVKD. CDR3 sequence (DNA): TGTGCCACCAGTGTAGAAGGGGGGGGCGGCACTGAAGCTTTCTTT. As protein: CATSVEGGGGTEAFF.

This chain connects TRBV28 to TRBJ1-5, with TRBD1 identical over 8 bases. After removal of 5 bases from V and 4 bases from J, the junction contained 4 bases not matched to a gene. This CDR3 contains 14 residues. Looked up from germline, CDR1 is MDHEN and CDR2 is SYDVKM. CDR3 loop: CASSLNRGNQPQHF. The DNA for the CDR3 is TGTGCCAGCAGTCTAAACAGGGGGAATCAGCCCCAGCATTTT.

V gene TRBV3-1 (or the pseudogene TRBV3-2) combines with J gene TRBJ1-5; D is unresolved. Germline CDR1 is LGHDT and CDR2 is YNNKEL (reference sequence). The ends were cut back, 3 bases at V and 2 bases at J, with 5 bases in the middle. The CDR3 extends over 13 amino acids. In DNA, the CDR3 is TGTGCCAGCAGCCAGGAGGGCAATCAGCCCCAGCATTTT. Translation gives CASSQEGNQPQHF.

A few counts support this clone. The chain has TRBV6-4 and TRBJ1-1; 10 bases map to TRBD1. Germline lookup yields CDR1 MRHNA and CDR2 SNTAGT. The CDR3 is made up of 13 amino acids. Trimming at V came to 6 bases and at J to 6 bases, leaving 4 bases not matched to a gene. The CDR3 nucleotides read TGTGCCAGCAGAGGACAGGGGGAGGCTGAAGCTTTCTTT. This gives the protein CASRGQGEAEAFF.

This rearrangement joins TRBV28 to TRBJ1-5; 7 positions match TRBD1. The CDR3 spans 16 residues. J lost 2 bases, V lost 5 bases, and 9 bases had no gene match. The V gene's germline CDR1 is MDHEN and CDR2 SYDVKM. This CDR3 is CASSLKGARGNQPQHF. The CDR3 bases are TGTGCCAGCAGTCTTAAGGGGGCAAGAGGCAATCAGCCCCAGCATTTT.

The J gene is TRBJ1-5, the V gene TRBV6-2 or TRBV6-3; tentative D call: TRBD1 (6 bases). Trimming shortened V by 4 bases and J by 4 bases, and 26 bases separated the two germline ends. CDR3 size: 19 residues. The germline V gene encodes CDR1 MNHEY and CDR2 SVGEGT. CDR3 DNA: TGTGCCAGCAGTTGGTCGCATGGGGGGGGCATCCAGGTAAATCAGCCCCAGCATTTT. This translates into CASSWSHGGGIQVNQPQHF.

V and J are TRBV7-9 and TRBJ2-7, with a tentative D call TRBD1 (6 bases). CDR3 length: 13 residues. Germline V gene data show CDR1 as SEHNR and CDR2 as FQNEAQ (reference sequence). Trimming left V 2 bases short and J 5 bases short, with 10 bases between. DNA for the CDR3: TGTGCCAGCAGCTTACAGGGGTCCCACGAGCAGTACTTC. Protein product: CASSLQGSHEQYF.

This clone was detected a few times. This CDR3 is CASSLEGQGSYSPLHF. CDR3 DNA: TGTGCCAGCAGCTTAGAGGGACAGGGGTCTTACTCACCCCTCCACTTT. This chain connects TRBV7-2 to TRBJ1-6; 10 bases fit TRBD1. The CDR3 spans 16 residues. The V and J ends lost 1 base and 10 bases, in that order; junction bases with no gene match: 7. Germline CDR1 SGHTA, CDR2 FQGNSA.

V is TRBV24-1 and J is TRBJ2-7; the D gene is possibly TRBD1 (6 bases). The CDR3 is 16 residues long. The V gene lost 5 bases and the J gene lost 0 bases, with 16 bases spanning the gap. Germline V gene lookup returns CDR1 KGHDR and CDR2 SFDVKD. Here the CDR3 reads CATSAGGGVDSYEQYF. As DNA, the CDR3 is TGTGCCACCAGTGCTGGGGGCGGCGTAGACTCCTACGAGCAGTACTTC.

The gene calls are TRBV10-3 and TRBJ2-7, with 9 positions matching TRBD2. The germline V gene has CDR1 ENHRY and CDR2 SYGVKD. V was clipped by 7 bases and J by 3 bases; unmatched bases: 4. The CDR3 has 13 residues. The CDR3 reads CAINSGRNYEQYF. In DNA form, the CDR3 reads TGTGCCATCAACAGCGGGAGGAACTACGAGCAGTACTTC.

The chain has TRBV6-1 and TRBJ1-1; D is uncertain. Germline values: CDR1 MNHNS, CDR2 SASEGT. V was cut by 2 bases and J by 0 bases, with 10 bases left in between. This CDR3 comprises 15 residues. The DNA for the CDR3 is TGTGCCAGCAGTGAAAATCCAGCCGTGAACACTGAAGCTTTCTTT. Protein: CASSENPAVNTEAFF.